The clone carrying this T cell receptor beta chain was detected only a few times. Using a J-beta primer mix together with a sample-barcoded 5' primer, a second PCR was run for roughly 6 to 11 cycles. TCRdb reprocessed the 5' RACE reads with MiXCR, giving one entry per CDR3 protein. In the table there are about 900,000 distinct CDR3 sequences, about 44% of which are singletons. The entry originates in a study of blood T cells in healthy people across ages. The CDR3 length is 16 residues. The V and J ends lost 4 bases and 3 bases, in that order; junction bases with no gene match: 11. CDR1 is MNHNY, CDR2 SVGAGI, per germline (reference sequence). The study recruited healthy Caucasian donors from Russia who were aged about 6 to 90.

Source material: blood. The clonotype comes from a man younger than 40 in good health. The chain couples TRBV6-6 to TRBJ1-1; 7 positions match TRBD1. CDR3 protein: CASSSLRRGKDTEAFF. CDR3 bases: TGTGCCAGCAGTTCCCTCCGCAGGGGGAAGGACACTGAAGCTTTCTTT.